These 30 T cell receptor beta chains originate from one sample sequenced in a study of OX40 agonist ivuxolimab in advanced cancers. Clones were read by immunoSEQ multiplex PCR, and TCRdb kept only the in-frame ones, dropping some. Here the sample spans almost 70,000 clones, more than 70% being singletons. Material: CD4+ or CD8+ T cells sorted from blood, obtained in a trial of the OX40 agonist ivuxolimab. All receptors derive from an adult with an advanced solid tumor such as melanoma, head and neck, liver or kidney cancer.

The rearrangement uses TRBV5-1 and TRBJ2-7; 8 positions agree with TRBD1. CDR3 size: 12 residues. With V trimmed by 5 bases and J by 6 bases, 4 bases remained unmatched. Germline assignment: CDR1 SGHRS and CDR2 YFSETQ. Written as DNA, the CDR3 is TGCGCCAGCAGTCGAGACAGGGGCGAGCAGTACTTC. Its protein is CASSRDRGEQYF.

The genes are TRBV11-2 and TRBJ2-3, with D uncertain. This CDR3 contains 13 residues. Trimming shortened V by 3 bases and J by 4 bases, and 8 bases separated the two germline ends. Germline lookup yields CDR1 SGHAT and CDR2 FQNNGV. CDR3 sequence: CASSLNSADTQYF. CDR3 nucleotide sequence: TGTGCCAGCAGCTTGAATTCTGCAGATACGCAGTATTTT.

The chain couples TRBV5-8 to TRBJ1-5; TRBD1 matches at 9 bases. Germline CDR1 and CDR2: SGHTS and YDEGEE. This CDR3 spans 15 amino acids. With 4 bases clipped from V and 4 bases from J, the junction kept 6 bases outside the gene matches. CDR3 loop: CASSVGQGWNQPQHF. CDR3 in DNA: TGTGCCAGCAGCGTTGGACAGGGGTGGAATCAGCCCCAGCATTTT.

This clone has only one observation. The V and J genes are TRBV4-1 and TRBJ1-1; D is undetermined. V lost 3 bases and J lost 7, with 12 bases in between. Germline CDR1 reads MGHRA; CDR2 reads YSYEKL. This CDR3 comprises 13 residues. CDR3 nucleotide sequence: TGCGCCAGCAGCCAGGGCGGGTCCTATGAAGCTTTCTTT. Its translation: CASSQGGSYEAFF.

The rearrangement joins TRBV6-6 to TRBJ2-6; D is possibly TRBD1 (6 bases). The CDR3 has 15 residues. With 6 bases removed from V and 4 bases from J, the gap between germline ends came to 13 bases. Germline CDR1 MNHNY, CDR2 SVGAGI (reference sequence). The CDR3 reads CASSITGNGANVLTF. The CDR3 region has the DNA TGTGCCAGCAGCATTACAGGGAACGGGGCCAACGTCCTGACTTTC.

The chain recombines TRBV11-2 with TRBJ2-7, with D tentatively TRBD2 (5 bases). Trimming pared 1 base from V and 4 bases from J, leaving 20 bases between. Germline V lookup: CDR1 SGHAT, CDR2 FQNNGV. This CDR3 comprises 17 residues. In nucleotides, the CDR3 is TGTGCCAGCAGCTTAGGACGAGGAGGAGAGCTGCTTTACGAGCAGTACTTC. Its protein product is CASSLGRGGELLYEQYF.

The V call is TRBV2, the J call TRBJ1-6; TRBD1 might be the D (5 bases). Germline CDR1 and CDR2: SNHLY and FYNNEI. The CDR3 contains 15 residues. The V gene lost 2 bases and the J gene lost 7 bases, with 12 bases spanning the gap. The CDR3 DNA is TGTGCCAGCAGTGAACCCGGGACTCAGAATTCACCCCTCCACTTT. It yields the protein CASSEPGTQNSPLHF.

This clone appeared a single time. The chain couples TRBV5-1 to TRBJ1-1, with D unclear. V gave up 4 bases and J gave up 0 bases, with 7 bases separating them. Germline CDR1 and CDR2: SGHRS and YFSETQ. This CDR3 is 13 amino acids long. The CDR3 DNA reads TGCGCCAGCAGCCCCCGAGTGAACACTGAAGCTTTCTTT. The encoded protein is CASSPRVNTEAFF.

The chain carries TRBV9 and TRBJ1-6; unclear D gene. The CDR3 totals 12 residues. CDR1 is SGDLS and CDR2 is YYNGEE in the germline V gene. V lost 4 bases to trimming and J lost 8 bases, with 7 bases between them. The CDR3 nucleotides are TGTGCCAGCAGCACTAACCATTCACCCCTCCACTTT. This sequence encodes CASSTNHSPLHF.

The chain is built from TRBV7-5 and TRBJ1-2; TRBD1 was called by the table and not checked on the DNA. TRBV7-5 is a recognized pseudogene. This CDR3 is 13 amino acids long. The CDR3 nucleotides read TGTGCCAGCAGCCTCGACAGGGATCAGGGCTACACCTTC. This encodes CASSLDRDQGYTF.

The chain couples TRBV20-1 to TRBJ2-7; D is possibly TRBD2 (5 bases). The CDR3 contains 11 residues. The V end was cut by 6 bases, the J end by 2 bases, with 8 bases between. Germline V gene sequence: CDR1 DFQATT, CDR2 SNEGSKA (reference sequence). The CDR3 sequence: CSAADPYEQYF. CDR3 coding DNA: TGCAGTGCAGCGGACCCCTACGAGCAGTACTTC.

V and J are TRBV5-4 and TRBJ2-1; D ambiguous. The CDR3 runs to 15 residues. The germline V and J ends were trimmed by 0 bases and 0 bases, with 7 bases remaining between them. Germline-derived CDR1 and CDR2 are SGHNT and YYREEE (reference sequence). The CDR3 here is CASSLGVSSYNEQFF. CDR3 sequence (DNA): TGTGCCAGCAGCTTGGGTGTCAGCTCCTACAATGAGCAGTTCTTC.

This clone was counted once. This chain links TRBV5-1 with TRBJ2-1, with 10 bases matching TRBD1. This CDR3 has 16 amino acids. Germline V gene sequence: CDR1 SGHRS, CDR2 YFSETQ. V was clipped by 4 bases and J by 8 bases; unmatched bases: 12. CDR3: CASSLGGGQGQDEQFF. The CDR3 nucleotides are TGCGCCAGCAGCCTAGGTGGGGGACAGGGGCAGGATGAGCAGTTCTTC.

The chain employs TRBV29-1 and TRBJ2-5; 11 positions agree with TRBD2. Losses at the gene ends were 6 bases for V and 5 bases for J; bases not matched to a gene: 8. Germline assignment: CDR1 SQVTM and CDR2 ANQGSEA. The CDR3 is 14 amino acids. The CDR3 nucleotides read TGCAGCGTAGACCCGGGACTAGCGGACGAGACCCAGTACTTC. This sequence encodes CSVDPGLADETQYF.

This sequence joins TRBV5-1 and TRBJ2-5; D is perhaps TRBD1 (5 bases). V shed 0 bases and J shed 4 bases, with 13 bases lying between them. Looked up from germline, CDR1 is SGHRS and CDR2 is YFSETQ. The CDR3 sequence is 15 residues long. CDR3 region: CASSLGGQGGETQYF. The CDR3 coding sequence is TGCGCCAGCAGCTTGGGGGGCCAGGGCGGAGAGACCCAGTACTTC. The complete variable domain, with remaining parts taken from reference TRBV5-1 and TRBJ2-5, reads KAGVTQTPRYLIKTRGQQVTLSCSPISGHRSVSWYQQTPGQGLQFLFEYFSETQRNKGNFPGRFSGRQFSNSRSEMNVSTLELGDSALYLCASSLGGQGGETQYFGPGTRLLVL.

CDR3 nucleotide sequence: TGTGCCAGCAGTTACAATTGGGACGGTCCAGATACGCAGTATTTT. Its protein product is CASSYNWDGPDTQYF. The chain couples TRBV6-5 to TRBJ2-3; possibly TRBD1 or TRBD2 for D (5 bases each). Germline-derived CDR1 and CDR2 are MNHEY and SVGAGI. The V end was cut by 2 bases, the J end by 4 bases, with 13 bases between. The CDR3 runs to 15 residues.

This clone was detected once. The chain uses TRBV5-1 and TRBJ2-2, with TRBD1 identical over 11 bases. Germline loops: CDR1 SGHRS, CDR2 YFSETQ. Losses at the gene ends were 4 bases for V and 5 bases for J; bases not matched to a gene: 4. The CDR3 is made up of 15 amino acids. The CDR3 nucleotides read TGCGCCAGCAGCCCTGGACAGGGGGCAACCGGGGAGCTGTTTTTT. Amino acids: CASSPGQGATGELFF.

The chain is built from TRBV5-1 and TRBJ2-2; D perhaps matches TRBD1 (5 bases). The CDR3 is made up of 15 amino acids. Trimming stripped 5 bases from V and 2 bases from J, with 13 bases between. Germline V gives CDR1 SGHRS, CDR2 YFSETQ. CDR3 DNA sequence: TGCGCCAGCAGAGTGGGGCAGGGTAACACCGGGGAGCTGTTTTTT. It translates to CASRVGQGNTGELFF.

The chain carries TRBV9 and TRBJ2-5; 7 bases map to TRBD2. The CDR3 has 14 residues. V shed 8 bases, J shed 3 bases, and the junction held 10 bases outside the gene matches. CDR1 is SGDLS, CDR2 YYNGEE, per germline. CDR3 in DNA: TGTGCCAGAACCTCGGCGGGGAGGGAAGAGACCCAGTACTTC. Protein product: CARTSAGREETQYF.

The chain combines TRBV5-1 with TRBJ2-7, with D possibly being TRBD1 (6 bases). This CDR3 has 13 residues. Trimming took 4 bases from V and 1 from J, leaving 9 bases between them. Germline assignment: CDR1 SGHRS and CDR2 YFSETQ. The CDR3 here is CASSRDRSYEQYF. CDR3 bases: TGCGCCAGCAGCCGCGACAGGTCCTACGAGCAGTACTTC.

This sequence joins TRBV19 and TRBJ2-1; perhaps TRBD1 as D (5 bases). Trimming removed 1 base from V and 10 bases from J, with 14 bases in between. Germline V gene data show CDR1 as LNHDA and CDR2 as SQIVND (reference sequence). The CDR3 runs to 14 residues. The CDR3 coding sequence is TGTGCCAGTAGTATAGGGGGCCATCGGAGAGAGCAGTTCTTC. Translated: CASSIGGHRREQFF. The variable domain in full, completed from reference TRBV19 and TRBJ2-1, reads DGGITQSPKYLFRKEGQNVTLSCEQNLNHDAMYWYRQDPGQGLRLIYYSQIVNDFQKGDIAEGYSVSREKKESFPLTVTSAQKNPTAFYLCASSIGGHRREQFFGPGTRLTVL.

This sequence joins TRBV9 and TRBJ2-7; 8 positions agree with TRBD2. The CDR3 loop spans 16 amino acids. The germline gives CDR1 SGDLS, CDR2 YYNGEE. J lost 0 bases, V lost 3 bases, and 8 bases had no gene match. CDR3 sequence: CASSAATSGYSYEQYF. The CDR3 DNA follows: TGTGCCAGCAGCGCGGCAACTAGCGGTTACTCCTACGAGCAGTACTTC.

The table lists this clone with many counts. This chain connects TRBV6-6 to TRBJ2-7, with TRBD2 matching over 14 bases. Trimming at V came to 8 bases and at J to 5 bases, leaving 8 bases not matched to a gene. CDR3 length equals 15 residues. CDR1 is MNHNY and CDR2 is SVGAGI in the germline V gene (reference sequence). The DNA for the CDR3 is TGTGCCAGCTCTACCGGGACTAGCGGGGGCGACGAGCAGTACTTC. It translates to CASSTGTSGGDEQYF.

The rearrangement joins TRBV7-2 to TRBJ1-3; no clear D gene. Germline CDR1 SGHTA, CDR2 FQGNSA. The CDR3 is made up of 15 amino acids. V lost 0 bases, J lost 0 bases, and 6 bases lay in between. In DNA form, the CDR3 reads TGTGCCAGCAGCTTAGCCGGGATCTCTGGAAACACCATATATTTT. It translates to CASSLAGISGNTIYF.

The V gene is TRBV30, the J gene TRBJ1-1; D may be TRBD1 (5 bases). From germline, CDR1 is GTSNPN and CDR2 SVGIG (reference sequence). The CDR3 covers 13 residues. V dropped 3 bases and J dropped 0 bases, with 8 bases sitting between them. DNA for the CDR3: TGTGCCTGGAGGACAGCCATGAACACTGAAGCTTTCTTT. As protein: CAWRTAMNTEAFF. Complete variable domain (other parts from reference TRBV30 and TRBJ1-1): SQTIHQWPATLVQPVGSPLSLECTVEGTSNPNLYWYRQAAGRGLQLLFYSVGIGQISSEVPQNLSASRPQDRQFILSSKKLLLSDSGFYLCAWRTAMNTEAFFGQGTRLTVV.

The chain couples TRBV30 to TRBJ2-7, with 9 nucleotides matching TRBD2. Germline V gene sequence: CDR1 GTSNPN, CDR2 SVGIG (reference sequence). J gave up 3 bases and V 5 bases, and 5 bases lay outside the gene matches. There are 13 residues in the CDR3. CDR3 DNA sequence: TGTGCCTGGCTAAAAGCGGGGGGCTACGAGCAGTACTTC. Translated, it gives CAWLKAGGYEQYF.

This clone was detected once. The genes are TRBV14 and TRBJ2-5, with D unclear. CDR1 and CDR2 (germline): SGHDN, FVKESK. CDR3 length: 12 residues. V dropped 1 base and J dropped 5 bases, with 5 bases sitting between them. The CDR3 loop reads CASSQVWETQYF. The CDR3 DNA sequence: TGTGCCAGCAGCCAAGTATGGGAGACCCAGTACTTC.

The chain uses TRBV10-3 and TRBJ1-3, with a tentative D call TRBD1 (5 bases). The CDR3 is made up of 18 amino acids. Germline V gives CDR1 ENHRY, CDR2 SYGVKD. Trimming took 5 bases from V and 2 from J, leaving 22 bases between them. The CDR3 DNA reads TGTGCCATCAGTACACTGGCGCCCGGGGCCATGGCTGGAAACACCATATATTTT. Translating gives CAISTLAPGAMAGNTIYF.

This clone was recorded a few times. This chain uses TRBV4-1 with TRBJ2-1; D ambiguous. Germline-derived CDR1 and CDR2 are MGHRA and YSYEKL. V was cut by 1 base and J by 1 base, with 11 bases left in between. The CDR3 totals 16 residues. The CDR3 bases are TGCGCCAGCAGCCAAGGGTGGTGGGGTTCCTACAATGAGCAGTTCTTC. It encodes CASSQGWWGSYNEQFF.

This clone was recorded once. The rearrangement joins TRBV15 to TRBJ1-1, with unresolved D. The V gene lost 0 bases and the J gene lost 3 bases, with 17 bases spanning the gap. Germline V gene lookup returns CDR1 LNHNV and CDR2 YYDKDF (reference sequence). CDR3 length: 17 amino acids. The CDR3 protein is CATSRDRGRRADTEAFF. Here the CDR3 DNA reads TGTGCCACCAGCAGAGACCGGGGTAGGAGAGCGGACACTGAAGCTTTCTTT.